Reported below is one TCR beta chain. Compared with germline, one end of the junction differs, possibly owing to a read error. For each extraction, RNA and DNA were obtained together from approximately 20-30 mg of unsorted bulk tissue. Patients carried chronic HBV infection without prior treatment. This sample stems from a study of tumor-infiltrating lymphocytes in primary liver carcinoma. The CDR3 covers 16 residues. The germline gives CDR1 ENHRY, CDR2 SYGVKD. Priming with a constant-region primer yielded TCR beta cDNA from approximately 500 ng total RNA. Amplification in three nested multiplex PCR rounds with slightly modified ARM-PCR gave rise to TCR beta libraries. Use of TRBV1-TRBV30 forward primers with a C-beta reverse primer characterized the first two PCR rounds, which lasted about 9 cycles each. TCRdb independently ran MiXCR on the multiplex PCR reads; one entry per CDR3 protein. Of roughly 100,000 distinct CDR3 sequences listed, about four fifths were seen once; the top ten hold around 21%.

This receptor was obtained from a man aged 40-49 years with primary liver carcinoma and hepatitis B virus infection. V and J are TRBV10-3 and TRBJ2-3; a possible D gene is TRBD2 (5 bases). The sequenced sample was liver tumor tissue from sampling region 3. The subset: tumor region T3, left-lateral pole. CDR3 region: CVISGIAGGSTDTQYF. The CDR3 nucleotides read TGTGTCATCAGTGGGATAGCTGGAGGAAGCACAGATACGCAGTATTTT.